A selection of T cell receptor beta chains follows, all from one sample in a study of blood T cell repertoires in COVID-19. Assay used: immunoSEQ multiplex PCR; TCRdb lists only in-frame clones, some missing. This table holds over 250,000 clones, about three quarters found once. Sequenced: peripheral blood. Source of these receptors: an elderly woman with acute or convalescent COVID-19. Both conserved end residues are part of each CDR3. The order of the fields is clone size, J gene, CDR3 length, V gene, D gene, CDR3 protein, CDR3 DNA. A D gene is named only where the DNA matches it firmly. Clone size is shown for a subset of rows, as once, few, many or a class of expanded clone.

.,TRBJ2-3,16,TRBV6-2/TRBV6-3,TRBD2,CASSPGLAGDADTQYF,TGTGCCAGCAGTCCAGGACTAGCGGGGGACGCAGATACGCAGTATTTT
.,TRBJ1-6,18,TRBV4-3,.,CASSQESVGSAYNSPLHF,TGCGCCAGCAGCCAAGAGAGTGTCGGGAGCGCCTATAATTCACCCCTCCACTTT
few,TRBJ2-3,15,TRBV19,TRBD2,CASSMGGRVTDTQYF,TGTGCCAGTAGTATGGGCGGGAGGGTCACAGATACGCAGTATTTT
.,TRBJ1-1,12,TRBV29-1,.,CSVVTVGTEAFF,TGCAGCGTTGTGACTGTTGGTACTGAAGCTTTCTTT
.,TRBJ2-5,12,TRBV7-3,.,CASSLPGETQYF,TGTGCCAGCAGCTTACCCGGAGAGACCCAGTACTTC
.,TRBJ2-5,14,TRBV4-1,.,CASSQLRGQETQYF,TGCGCCAGCAGCCAACTCAGGGGCCAAGAGACCCAGTACTTC
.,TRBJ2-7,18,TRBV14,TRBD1,CASSPRDRWGVGSYEQYF,TGTGCCAGCAGCCCTCGGGACAGGTGGGGCGTGGGTTCCTACGAGCAGTACTTC
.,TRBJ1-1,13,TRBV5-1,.,CASSLSLGGEAFF,TGCGCCAGCAGCTTGTCTCTTGGGGGGGAAGCTTTCTTT
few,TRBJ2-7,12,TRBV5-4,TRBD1,CASSRDSYEQYF,TGTGCCAGCAGCCGGGACAGCTACGAGCAGTACTTC
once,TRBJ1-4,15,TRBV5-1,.,CASSADRWIGEKLFF,TGCGCCAGCAGCGCTGACAGATGGATTGGGGAAAAACTGTTTTTT
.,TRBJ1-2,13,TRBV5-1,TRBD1,CASSIDRGQGYTF,TGCGCCAGCAGCATAGACAGGGGGCAAGGCTACACCTTC
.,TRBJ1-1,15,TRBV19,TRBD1,CASSPPGTVNTEAFF,TGTGCCAGTAGCCCCCCCGGGACAGTGAACACTGAAGCTTTCTTT
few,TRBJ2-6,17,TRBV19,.,CASSIERGNSGANVLTF,TGTGCCAGTAGTATAGAACGGGGTAACTCTGGGGCCAACGTCCTGACTTTC
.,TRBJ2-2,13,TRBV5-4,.,CASSGPLARELFF,TGTGCCAGCAGCGGCCCACTAGCACGGGAGCTGTTTTTT
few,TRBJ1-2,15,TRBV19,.,CASSTSLGANYGYTF,TGTGCCAGTAGTACCTCGCTAGGGGCTAACTATGGCTACACCTTC
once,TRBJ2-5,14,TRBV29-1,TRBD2,CSGRLMGGLETQYF,TGCAGCGGCCGATTGATGGGGGGGTTGGAGACCCAGTACTTC
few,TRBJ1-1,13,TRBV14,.,CASSQQRGTEAFF,TGTGCCAGCAGCCAACAGCGAGGTACTGAAGCTTTCTTT
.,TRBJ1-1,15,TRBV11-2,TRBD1,CASSFDRALNTEAFF,TGTGCCAGCAGCTTCGACAGGGCTCTGAACACTGAAGCTTTCTTT
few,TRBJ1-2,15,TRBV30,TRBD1,CASKNSGTGVYGYTF,TGTGCCTCAAAAAACTCCGGGACAGGGGTCTATGGCTACACCTTC
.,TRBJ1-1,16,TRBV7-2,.,CASSLAGSLTLTEAFF,TGTGCCAGCAGCTTAGCGGGCAGTTTGACGCTGACTGAAGCTTTCTTT
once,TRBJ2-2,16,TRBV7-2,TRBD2,CASSWGLAGNTGELFF,TGTGCCAGCAGCTGGGGACTAGCGGGAAACACCGGGGAGCTGTTTTTT
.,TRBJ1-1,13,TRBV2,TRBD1,CASSQGARTEAFF,TGTGCCAGCAGTCAGGGGGCAAGGACTGAAGCTTTCTTT
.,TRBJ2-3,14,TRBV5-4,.,CASSLTRDTDTQYF,TGTGCCAGCAGCTTAACCCGGGATACAGATACGCAGTATTTT
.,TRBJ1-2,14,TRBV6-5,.,CASSYLIAGAIYTF,TGTGCCAGCAGTTACTTGATAGCTGGAGCGATCTACACCTTC
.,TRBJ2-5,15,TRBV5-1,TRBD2,CASSRTSSSQETQYF,TGCGCCAGCAGCAGGACTAGCAGTTCACAAGAGACCCAGTACTTC
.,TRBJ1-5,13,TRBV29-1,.,CSAYTGDNQPQHF,TGCAGCGCCTACACCGGGGACAATCAGCCCCAGCATTTT